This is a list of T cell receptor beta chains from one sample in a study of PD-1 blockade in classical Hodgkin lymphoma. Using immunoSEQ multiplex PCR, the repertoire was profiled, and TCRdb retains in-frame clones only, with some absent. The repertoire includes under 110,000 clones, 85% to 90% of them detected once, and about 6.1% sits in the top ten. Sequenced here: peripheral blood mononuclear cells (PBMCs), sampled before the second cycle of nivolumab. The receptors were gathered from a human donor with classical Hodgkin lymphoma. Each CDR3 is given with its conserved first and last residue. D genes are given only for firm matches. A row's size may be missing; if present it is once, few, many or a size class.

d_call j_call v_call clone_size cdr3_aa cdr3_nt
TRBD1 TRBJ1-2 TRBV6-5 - CASSPPGQGLYGYTF TGTGCCAGCAGTCCCCCGGGACAGGGGTTATATGGCTACACCTTC
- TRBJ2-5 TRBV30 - CAWSRGGGETQYF TGTGCCTGGAGTCGAGGGGGAGGAGAGACCCAGTACTTC
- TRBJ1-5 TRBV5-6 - CASSPDSHSNQPQHF TGTGCCAGCAGCCCGGACAGCCACTCGAATCAGCCCCAGCATTTT
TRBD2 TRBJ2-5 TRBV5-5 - CASTGLAETQYF TGTGCCAGCACCGGACTAGCGGAGACCCAGTACTTC
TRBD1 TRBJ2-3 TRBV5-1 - CASTQGVSTDTQYF TGCGCCAGCACCCAGGGGGTCAGCACAGATACGCAGTATTTT
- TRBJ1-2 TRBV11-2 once CASSVDTHYGYTF TGTGCCAGCAGCGTAGACACTCACTATGGCTACACCTTC
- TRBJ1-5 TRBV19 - CASSWGYSNQPQHF TGTGCCAGTAGTTGGGGATATAGCAATCAGCCCCAGCATTTT
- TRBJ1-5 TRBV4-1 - CASSQEYGGRRQPQHF TGCGCCAGCAGCCAAGAATACGGGGGGCGTAGGCAGCCCCAGCATTTT
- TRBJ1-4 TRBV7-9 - CASSLQGLSANEKLFF TGTGCCAGCAGCTTACAGGGGTTATCGGCTAATGAAAAACTGTTTTTT
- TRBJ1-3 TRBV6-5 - CASSFQGSGNTIYF TGTGCCAGCAGTTTCCAGGGCTCTGGAAACACCATATATTTT
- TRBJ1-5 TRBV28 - CASSFGQHSNQPQHF TGTGCCAGCAGTTTTGGGCAGCATAGCAATCAGCCCCAGCATTTT
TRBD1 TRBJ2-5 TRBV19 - CASSTGQGWETQYF TGTGCCAGTAGTACAGGACAGGGTTGGGAGACCCAGTACTTC
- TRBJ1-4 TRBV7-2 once CASSKAGEKLFF TGTGCCAGCAGCAAAGCTGGGGAAAAACTGTTTTTT
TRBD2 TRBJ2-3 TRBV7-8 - CASRFRRGSRTDTQYF TGTGCCAGCCGATTCCGGCGGGGGTCTCGCACAGATACGCAGTATTTT
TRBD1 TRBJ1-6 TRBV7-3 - CASSLAGQGNSPLHF TGTGCCAGCAGCTTAGCCGGACAGGGTAATTCACCCCTCCACTTT
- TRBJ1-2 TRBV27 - CASSPGVTAEAYGYTF TGTGCCAGCAGTCCTGGGGTAACGGCGGAGGCATATGGCTACACCTTC
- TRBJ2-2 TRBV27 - CASSLRGVVLGTGELFF TGTGCCAGCAGTTTAAGGGGTGTTGTTCTGGGCACCGGGGAGCTATTTTTT
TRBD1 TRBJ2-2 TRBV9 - CASHGTARNTGELFF TGTGCCAGCCACGGGACAGCGAGGAACACCGGGGAGCTGTTTTTT
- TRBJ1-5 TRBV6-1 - CASSEERVSNQPQHF TGTGCCAGCAGTGAAGAGAGGGTTAGCAATCAGCCCCAGCATTTT
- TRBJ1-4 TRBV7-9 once CASSDIFLRKLGRDEKLFF TGTGCCAGCAGCGATATTTTCCTCCGCAAACTCGGTAGGGATGAAAAACTGTTTTTT
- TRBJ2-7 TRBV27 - CASSLGYGTYEQYF TGTGCCAGCAGTTTAGGGTATGGAACCTACGAGCAGTACTTC
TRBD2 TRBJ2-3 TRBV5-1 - CASSLGTSGDVDTQYF TGCGCCAGCAGCCTCGGGACTAGCGGGGACGTGGATACGCAGTATTTT
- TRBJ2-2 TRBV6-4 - CASSDGRLNTGELFF TGTGCCAGCAGTGATGGTAGGCTCAACACCGGGGAGCTGTTTTTT
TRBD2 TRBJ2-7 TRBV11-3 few CASSSGWTSGSYEQYF TGTGCCAGCAGTTCGGGATGGACTAGCGGTTCCTACGAGCAGTACTTC
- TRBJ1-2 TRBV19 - CASSIHEGGYTF TGTGCCAGTAGTATTCACGAGGGCGGCTACACCTTC
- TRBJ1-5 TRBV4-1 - CASSQVLVGNQPQHF TGCGCCAGCAGCCAAGTTTTGGTAGGGAATCAGCCCCAGCATTTT
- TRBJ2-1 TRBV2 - CASRTILSSYNEQFF TGTGCCAGCCGAACAATCCTTAGCTCCTACAATGAGCAGTTCTTC
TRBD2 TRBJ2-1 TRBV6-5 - CASSRTSGAYNEQFF TGTGCCAGCAGTCGGACTAGCGGGGCCTACAATGAGCAGTTCTTC
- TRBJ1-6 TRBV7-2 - CASSFGNSPLHF TGTGCCAGCAGCTTCGGGAACTCACCCCTCCACTTT
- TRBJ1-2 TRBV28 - CASSFGMAGYGYTF TGTGCCAGCAGTTTTGGTATGGCGGGTTATGGCTACACCTTC
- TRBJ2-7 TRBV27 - CASSFLDKAYEQYF TGTGCCAGCAGTTTCTTAGACAAAGCCTACGAGCAGTACTTC
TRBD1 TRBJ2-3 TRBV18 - CASSTGQGAANTQYF TGTGCCAGCTCTACGGGACAGGGGGCAGCTAATACGCAGTATTTT
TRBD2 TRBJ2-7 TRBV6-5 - CASTDLAAGTYEQYF TGTGCCAGCACCGACCTAGCGGCCGGAACCTACGAGCAGTACTTC
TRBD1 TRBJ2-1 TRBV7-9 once CASSLGQGSYNEQFF TGTGCCAGCAGCCTTGGACAGGGCTCCTACAATGAGCAGTTCTTC
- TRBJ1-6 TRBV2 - CASRTGSDNSPLHF TGTGCCAGCAGGACCGGGAGTGATAATTCACCCCTCCACTTT
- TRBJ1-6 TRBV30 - CAWSVLSHDNSPLHF TGTGCCTGGAGTGTACTCAGCCACGATAATTCACCCCTCCACTTT
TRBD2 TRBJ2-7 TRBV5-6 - CASSLALAGNYEQYF TGTGCCAGCAGCTTGGCACTAGCGGGGAACTACGAGCAGTACTTC
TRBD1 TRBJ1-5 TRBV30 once CAWGTVNSNQPQHF TGTGCCTGGGGGACAGTTAATAGCAATCAGCCCCAGCATTTT
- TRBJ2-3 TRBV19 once CASSSNGGSWVVDTQYF TGTGCCAGTAGTTCCAACGGCGGAAGTTGGGTTGTCGATACGCAGTATTTT
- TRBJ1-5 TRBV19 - CASSMGGDQPQHF TGTGCCAGTAGTATGGGGGGTGATCAGCCCCAGCATTTT
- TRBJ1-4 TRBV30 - CAWSAPPGKLFF TGTGCCTGGAGTGCCCCACCTGGAAAACTGTTTTTT
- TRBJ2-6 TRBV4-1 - CASSQERLAGANVLTF TGCGCCAGCAGCCAAGAGCGACTAGCTGGGGCCAACGTCCTGACTTTC
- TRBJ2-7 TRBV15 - CATSRDPGRNYEQYF TGTGCCACCAGCAGAGATCCCGGGAGAAACTACGAGCAGTACTTC
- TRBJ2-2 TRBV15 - CATSRDRQVTGELFF TGTGCCACCAGCAGAGACAGACAGGTTACCGGGGAGCTGTTTTTT
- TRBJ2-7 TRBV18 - CASSVSSYYEQYF TGTGCCAGCTCAGTGAGCAGTTACTACGAGCAGTACTTC
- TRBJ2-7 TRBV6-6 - CASSYSQSQKFF TGTGCCAGCAGTTACTCCCAAAGCCAGAAGTTCTTC
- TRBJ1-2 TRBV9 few CASSVMENYGYTF TGTGCCAGCAGCGTAATGGAAAACTATGGCTACACCTTC